This TCR beta chain was captured by sequencing in a study of T cell repertoires in cytomegalovirus infection. In the study overall: CMV infection and matching HLA type were both indicated by public TCR beta signatures. The study's findings and limits: Totalled public TCR beta family frequency picked out people who carried CMV plus the relevant HLA.

For this clonotype: The antigen is not known.

One entry per CDR3 protein, called by TCRdb with MiXCR from the reads. This sample yields 700,000 to 850,000 distinct CDR3 sequences, of which 32% are seen a single time; roughly 12% belongs to the top ten. Source: cultured CD8+ T cells from PBMCs, taken from culture after CMV antigen stimulation. The TCR sequence derives from a human donor in good health (CMV status not recorded). Some clones in this sample may be carry-over from other donors' samples.

The CDR3 loop is CASSDEAGFDTEAFF. The CDR3 DNA reads TGTGCCAGCAGCGATGAGGCGGGTTTCGACACTGAAGCTTTCTTT. The chain recombines TRBV9 with TRBJ1-1; D uncertain. Germline CDR1 reads SGDLS; CDR2 reads YYNGEE. CDR3 length equals 15 residues. With 3 bases removed from V and 3 bases from J, the gap between germline ends came to 15 bases.